Here is one T cell receptor beta chain with its context. Its antigen is not identified. Looked up from germline, CDR1 is SGHRS and CDR2 is YFSETQ. This CDR3 contains 15 residues. V was clipped by 4 bases and J by 8 bases; unmatched bases: 7. Use of 60 Vbeta and 13 Jbeta primers characterized the PCR. Repertoires were generated with immunoSEQ multiplex PCR, while TCRdb's copy carries only in-frame clones and drops some. The sample contains 180,000 or so clones, 60% to 85% of which appear only once. This record comes from a study of cytomegalovirus exposure and HLA in healthy donors. Study findings and constraints: Further analysis was carried out later, and it showed several of the most significant clusters appearing linked to common viral pathogens. A cluster of highly shared sequence variants was likely a sequencing artifact. Accurate predictions that matched the HLA-A and HLA-B alleles of most subjects were reportedly made from TCR beta sequences.

Source material: PBMCs. The receptor was derived from a man between 18 and 29 years old in good health and CMV-seronegative. The V call is TRBV5-1, the J call TRBJ2-1; TRBD2 agrees at 12 bases. CDR3 protein: CASSAGLAGKDEQFF. The CDR3 coding sequence is TGCGCCAGCAGCGCGGGACTAGCGGGTAAGGATGAGCAGTTCTTC.